The T cell receptor (beta chain) under discussion was sequenced for a study of blood T cell repertoires in COVID-19. Overall study context: The origin of the acute and convalescent COVID-19 samples was the United States, Italy and Spain. Nucleic acid was either cDNA or gDNA, and it came from T cells, B-cell-depleted T cells, or PBMCs.

TCRdb keeps only in-frame clones here, not all; method: immunoSEQ multiplex PCR. The sample includes around 460,000 clones, around 90% seen only once; the top ten take 0.65% to 1%. Per germline, CDR1 LNHDA and CDR2 SQIVND (reference sequence). This CDR3 has 15 residues. Trimming cost V 4 bases and J 5 bases; bases outside gene matches: 6. Followed over time, Seattle patients had been enrolled while infection was active. The chain links TRBV19 to TRBJ1-5; 9 bases are shared with TRBD1. The TCR sequence derives from a man between 18 and 35 years old with COVID-19, enrolled during active disease. The sequencing sample was made of peripheral blood. This chain's CDR3 is CASSRAGQGYQPQHF. DNA of the CDR3: TGTGCCAGTAGTAGGGCGGGACAGGGCTATCAGCCCCAGCATTTT.